The 14 T cell receptor beta chains in this list originate from one sample, sequenced in a study of blood T cells in healthy people across ages (dated by TCRdb to between 2014 and 2016). Receptor libraries were prepared by 5' RACE. TCRdb lists the instrument as Illumina HiSeq 2500. The second PCR ran for roughly 6 to 11 cycles and used a J-beta primer mix along with a sample-barcoded 5' primer. TCRdb itself trimmed the public reads at Q25 with fastp, ran MiXCR and retained productive beta chains. Entries that share a CDR3 protein sequence are merged under the most common genes and DNA. The table for this sample lists hundreds of thousands of distinct CDR3 sequences; more than 55% of them were counted only once. More than 25% of the sample goes to the ten largest clones. The material sequenced was blood. All receptors come from a man aged 40-55 years in good health.

The chain uses TRBV7-9 and TRBJ2-5, with TRBD1 matching over 9 bases. The CDR3 totals 19 residues. Trimming removed 7 bases from V and 1 base from J; junction bases left unmatched: 19. Germline lookup yields CDR1 SEHNR and CDR2 FQNEAQ (reference sequence). The CDR3 region is CASTFMPGTGKPGQETQYF. Here the CDR3 DNA reads TGTGCCAGCACCTTCATGCCCGGGACAGGGAAACCCGGCCAAGAGACCCAGTACTTC.

The V gene is TRBV9, the J gene TRBJ2-6, with D unclear. The length of the CDR3 is 16 residues. V lost 3 bases to trimming and J lost 0 bases, with 10 bases between them. Looked up from germline, CDR1 is SGDLS and CDR2 is YYNGEE. The CDR3 spells CASSAPVGSGANVLTF. DNA for the CDR3: TGTGCCAGCAGCGCCCCGGTTGGCTCTGGGGCCAACGTCCTGACTTTC.

This clonotype was found a few times. The CDR3 loop is CASSFGPEQYF. The CDR3 region has the DNA TGTGCCAGCAGCTTCGGGCCCGAGCAGTACTTC. V and J are TRBV7-9 and TRBJ2-7; D is unclear. The ends were cut back, 3 bases at V and 6 bases at J, with 6 bases in the middle. Germline V gene sequence: CDR1 SEHNR, CDR2 FQNEAQ (reference sequence). This CDR3 spans 11 amino acids.

The chain recombines TRBV7-2 with TRBJ2-5, with TRBD1 matching 7 bases. J was trimmed by 2 bases and V by 5 bases; bases with no gene match: 5. CDR3 size: 14 residues. CDR1 is SGHTA and CDR2 is FQGNSA in the germline V gene. The CDR3: CASSADRTQETQYF. In nucleotides, the CDR3 is TGTGCCAGCAGCGCGGACAGGACACAAGAGACCCAGTACTTC.

The chain has TRBV20-1 and TRBJ1-2; D not resolved. The V gene's germline CDR1 is DFQATT and CDR2 SNEGSKA (reference sequence). The CDR3 loop spans 12 amino acids. CDR3 region: CRMEGPTYGYTF. The CDR3, as DNA: TGCAGGATGGAAGGACCGACCTATGGCTACACCTTC.

The chain couples TRBV20-1 to TRBJ2-3, with 7 bases fitting TRBD2. Germline loops: CDR1 DFQATT, CDR2 SNEGSKA (reference sequence). The CDR3 has 17 amino acids. Trimming removed 7 bases from V and 9 bases from J; junction bases left unmatched: 25. The CDR3 sequence is CSVAQDYSGYDVGTQYF. The CDR3 region has the DNA TGCAGTGTCGCCCAGGACTATAGCGGGTATGATGTGGGAACGCAGTATTTT.

This sequence joins TRBV18 and TRBJ2-1, with D tentatively TRBD2 (5 bases). Germline-derived CDR1 and CDR2 are KGHSH and LQKENI. With 0 bases removed from V and 13 bases from J, the gap between germline ends came to 16 bases. This CDR3 contains 14 residues. CDR3 DNA sequence: TGTGCCAGCTCACCACCGGATCTGAGGGAACGACAGTTCTTC. As protein: CASSPPDLRERQFF.

The rearrangement joins TRBV29-1 to TRBJ2-2; 8 nucleotides match TRBD2. V was clipped by 7 bases and J by 5 bases; unmatched bases: 6. The CDR3 is 13 residues long. Germline V gene data show CDR1 as SQVTM and CDR2 as ANQGSEA. The CDR3 nucleotides are TGCAGCGCTCGGGGGGGTTCGACCGGGGAGCTGTTTTTT. Translated: CSARGGSTGELFF.

The rearrangement links TRBV4-1 to TRBJ1-1; D gene unclear. The CDR3 runs to 15 residues. CDR1 and CDR2 from the germline V gene are MGHRA and YSYEKL. Trimming stripped 0 bases from V and 0 bases from J, with 8 bases between. Here the CDR3 reads CASSQDVVMNTEAFF. CDR3 nucleotides: TGCGCCAGCAGCCAAGATGTGGTTATGAACACTGAAGCTTTCTTT.

This clonotype showed up many times. This chain uses TRBV27 with TRBJ1-2, with a possible D match to TRBD1 (5 bases). CDR1 and CDR2 (germline): MNHEY, SMNVEV (reference sequence). CDR3 length: 13 residues. The germline V and J ends were trimmed by 5 bases and 2 bases, with 9 bases remaining between them. CDR3 amino acids: CASSVGQNYGYTF. The CDR3 region has the DNA TGTGCCAGCAGTGTCGGACAAAACTATGGCTACACCTTC.

This clonotype was detected only a few times. This chain links TRBV5-4 with TRBJ2-3, with no clear D. Germline CDR1 is SGHNT and CDR2 is YYREEE (reference sequence). Deletions cut 4 bases from V and 3 bases from J, with 18 bases between. The CDR3 is made up of 16 amino acids. The CDR3 region is CASSTRLGGLTDTQYF. The CDR3 coding sequence is TGTGCCAGCAGCACCCGACTCGGCGGTTTGACAGATACGCAGTATTTT.

A remark on this clonotype: The junction does not match germline at one end; this may be a read error. The chain joins TRBV12-3 or TRBV12-4 to TRBJ2-4; D not certain. The length of the CDR3 is 13 residues. The CDR3 DNA sequence: TGTGCCGGCAGTTTAGGTTGGAAAAACATTCAGTACTTC. Translating gives CAGSLGWKNIQYF.

The chain carries TRBV5-1 and TRBJ2-1; 8 nucleotides match TRBD2. The CDR3 is made up of 16 amino acids. V shed 4 bases and J 8 bases; nucleotides not matched to a gene: 14. The V gene's germline CDR1 is SGHRS and CDR2 YFSETQ. CDR3: CASSLEGISGIHEQFF. The DNA for the CDR3 is TGCGCCAGCAGCCTGGAGGGGATTAGCGGGATTCATGAGCAGTTCTTC. Drawing the rest from reference TRBV5-1 and TRBJ2-1, the complete variable domain is KAGVTQTPRYLIKTRGQQVTLSCSPISGHRSVSWYQQTPGQGLQFLFEYFSETQRNKGNFPGRFSGRQFSNSRSEMNVSTLELGDSALYLCASSLEGISGIHEQFFGPGTRLTVL.

In its sample, this clonotype was seen a few times. CDR3 sequence: CASSSGTPKSGEQYF. The DNA for the CDR3 is TGTGCCAGCAGCTCCGGGACACCTAAATCGGGTGAGCAGTACTTC. The rearrangement joins TRBV7-9 to TRBJ2-7; TRBD1 might be the D (6 bases). Deletions cut 4 bases from V and 7 bases from J, with 20 bases between. The CDR3 loop spans 15 amino acids. CDR1 is SEHNR and CDR2 is FQNEAQ in the germline V gene (reference sequence).